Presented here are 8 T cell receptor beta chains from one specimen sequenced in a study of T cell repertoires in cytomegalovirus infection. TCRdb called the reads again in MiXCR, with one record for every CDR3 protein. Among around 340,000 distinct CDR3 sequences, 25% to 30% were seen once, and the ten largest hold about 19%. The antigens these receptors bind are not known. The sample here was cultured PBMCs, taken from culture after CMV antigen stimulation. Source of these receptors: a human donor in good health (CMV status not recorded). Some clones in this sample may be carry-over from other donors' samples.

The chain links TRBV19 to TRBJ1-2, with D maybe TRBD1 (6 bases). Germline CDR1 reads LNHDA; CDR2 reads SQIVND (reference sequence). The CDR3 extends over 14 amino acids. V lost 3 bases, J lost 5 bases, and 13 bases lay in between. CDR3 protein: CASSIPGHQYGYTF. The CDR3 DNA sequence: TGTGCCAGTAGTATCCCGGGACACCAGTATGGCTACACCTTC.

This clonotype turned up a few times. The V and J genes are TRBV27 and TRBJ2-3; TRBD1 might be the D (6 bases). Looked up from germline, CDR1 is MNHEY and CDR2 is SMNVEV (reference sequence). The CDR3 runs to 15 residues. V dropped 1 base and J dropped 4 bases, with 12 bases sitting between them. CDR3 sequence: CASSLFTGKADTQYF. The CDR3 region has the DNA TGTGCCAGCAGTTTATTCACAGGGAAGGCAGATACGCAGTATTTT.

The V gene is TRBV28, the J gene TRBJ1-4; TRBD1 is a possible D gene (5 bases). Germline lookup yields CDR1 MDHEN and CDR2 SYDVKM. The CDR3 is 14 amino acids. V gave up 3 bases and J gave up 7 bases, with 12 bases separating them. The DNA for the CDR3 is TGTGCCAGCAGTTTCGGGACGGCTCTTGAAAAACTGTTTTTT. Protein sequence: CASSFGTALEKLFF.

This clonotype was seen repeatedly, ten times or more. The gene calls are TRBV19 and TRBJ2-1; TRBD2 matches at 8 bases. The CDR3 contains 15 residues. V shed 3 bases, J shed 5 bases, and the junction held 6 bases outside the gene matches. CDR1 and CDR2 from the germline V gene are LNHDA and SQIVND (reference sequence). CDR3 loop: CASSIAAGADNEQFF. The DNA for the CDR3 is TGTGCCAGTAGTATCGCAGCGGGAGCTGACAATGAGCAGTTCTTC.

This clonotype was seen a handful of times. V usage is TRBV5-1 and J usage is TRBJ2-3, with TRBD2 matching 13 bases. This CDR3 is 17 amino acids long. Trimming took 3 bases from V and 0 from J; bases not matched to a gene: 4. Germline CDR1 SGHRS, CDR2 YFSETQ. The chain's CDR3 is CASSSGLAGLSTDTQYF. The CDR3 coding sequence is TGCGCCAGCAGCTCGGGACTAGCGGGACTAAGCACAGATACGCAGTATTTT.

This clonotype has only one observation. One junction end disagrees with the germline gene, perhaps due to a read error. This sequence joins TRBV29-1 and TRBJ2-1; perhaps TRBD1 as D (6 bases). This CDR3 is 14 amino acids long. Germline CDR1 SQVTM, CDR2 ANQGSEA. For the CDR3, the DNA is TGCGGCGTTGTAACAGGGCTATCCTACAATGAGCAGTTCTTC. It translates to CGVVTGLSYNEQFF.

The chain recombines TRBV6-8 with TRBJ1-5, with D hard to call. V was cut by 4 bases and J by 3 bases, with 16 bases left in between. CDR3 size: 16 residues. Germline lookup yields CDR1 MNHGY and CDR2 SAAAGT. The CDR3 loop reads CASSSRGTLNNQPQHF. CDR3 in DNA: TGTGCCAGCAGTTCCCGCGGTACCTTAAACAATCAGCCCCAGCATTTT.

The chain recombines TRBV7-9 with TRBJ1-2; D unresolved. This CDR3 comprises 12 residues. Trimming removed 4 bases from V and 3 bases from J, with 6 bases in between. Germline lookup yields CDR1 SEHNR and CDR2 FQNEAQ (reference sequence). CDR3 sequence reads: CASSSDHYGYTF. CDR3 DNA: TGTGCCAGCAGCTCCGATCACTATGGCTACACCTTC.